A single sample gave rise to the 20 T cell receptor beta chains below, sequenced in a study of T cells in localized non-small cell lung cancer. Using immunoSEQ multiplex PCR, the repertoire was profiled, and TCRdb retains in-frame clones only, with some absent. Seen here are tens of thousands of clones, around 90% observed once, and the top ten hold less than 25%. The material was peripheral blood, obtained before any cancer treatment. These receptors originate from a woman aged 35 to 70 with stage I squamous cell lung carcinoma.

Only a few counts were recorded for this clone. This chain joins TRBV6-5 and TRBJ1-6; possibly TRBD1 for D (5 bases). This CDR3 is built from 13 residues. Trimming stripped 0 bases from V and 10 bases from J, with 7 bases between. Germline values: CDR1 MNHEY, CDR2 SVGAGI. This CDR3 reads CASSYSRGSPLHF. CDR3 DNA: TGTGCCAGCAGTTACTCGAGGGGCTCACCCCTCCACTTT.

The J gene is TRBJ2-2, the V gene TRBV5-1; D gene uncertain. Germline V CDR1 and CDR2: SGHRS, YFSETQ. Trimming took off 4 bases at V and 0 bases at J, with 10 bases between the two ends. This CDR3 has 15 amino acids. The chain's CDR3 is CASSPLSSNTGELFF. CDR3 bases: TGCGCCAGCAGCCCACTGAGCTCGAACACCGGGGAGCTGTTTTTT.

The J gene is TRBJ2-7, the V gene TRBV29-1; 10 positions match TRBD2. This CDR3 has 13 residues. Germline V gene sequence: CDR1 SQVTM, CDR2 ANQGSEA. With V trimmed by 5 bases and J by 3 bases, 4 bases remained unmatched. As DNA, the CDR3 is TGCAGCGTTTCAGCGGGGGGGATCTACGAGCAGTACTTC. The encoded protein is CSVSAGGIYEQYF.

This chain links TRBV4-2 with TRBJ2-5; D is perhaps TRBD2 (6 bases). This CDR3 is built from 15 residues. Trimming removed 0 bases from V and 2 bases from J, with 10 bases in between. From germline, CDR1 is LGHNA and CDR2 YNFKEQ. The CDR3: CASSQDKEGQETQYF. The CDR3 bases are TGTGCCAGCAGCCAAGATAAGGAGGGGCAAGAGACCCAGTACTTC.

V gene TRBV18 combines with J gene TRBJ1-1; D unclear. The germline CDR1 and CDR2 sequences are KGHSH and LQKENI. The CDR3 sequence is 14 residues long. Trimming pared 1 base from V and 6 bases from J, leaving 12 bases between. CDR3 protein: CASSPRQGFSEAFF. The DNA for the CDR3 is TGTGCCAGCTCACCACGACAAGGGTTTTCTGAAGCTTTCTTT.

This clone has more than one count but fewer than ten. The chain links TRBV19 to TRBJ2-7; D call uncertain. The CDR3 runs 13 residues. CDR1 is LNHDA and CDR2 is SQIVND in the germline V gene (reference sequence). Trimming stripped 5 bases from V and 2 bases from J, with 10 bases between. The DNA of the CDR3 is TGTGCCAGTAGTTCGGTCCTGACCTACGAGCAGTACTTC. Its translation is CASSSVLTYEQYF.

V gene TRBV5-4 combines with J gene TRBJ1-1, with a weak D call TRBD1 (5 bases). This CDR3 is built from 15 residues. The V and J ends lost 3 bases and 3 bases respectively, with 15 bases between them. Germline V lookup: CDR1 SGHNT, CDR2 YYREEE (reference sequence). CDR3 DNA: TGTGCCAGCAGCTCTGGGACGGGGGGGGACACTGAAGCTTTCTTT. This translates into CASSSGTGGDTEAFF.

The chain joins TRBV29-1 to TRBJ2-3; 8 bases are shared with TRBD1. With V trimmed by 7 bases and J by 3 bases, 6 bases remained unmatched. Germline CDR1 is SQVTM and CDR2 is ANQGSEA. The CDR3 length is 13 residues. The CDR3 bases are TGCAGCGCTACCAGACAGGGGACAGATACGCAGTATTTT. Protein: CSATRQGTDTQYF.

The chain carries TRBV5-4 and TRBJ1-2; D gene uncertain. V was shortened by 0 bases and J by 0 bases, with 12 bases between the two germline ends. The CDR3 length is 16 residues. Germline loops: CDR1 SGHNT, CDR2 YYREEE (reference sequence). The CDR3 spells CASSLGNTGPNYGYTF. The CDR3 DNA sequence: TGTGCCAGCAGCTTGGGGAATACTGGGCCTAACTATGGCTACACCTTC.

CDR3 DNA: TGCGCCAGCAGCCAAGTTGACATGGGACTAGCGGGGGGTAATGAGCAGTTCTTC. As protein: CASSQVDMGLAGGNEQFF. The chain links TRBV4-1 to TRBJ2-1; 15 bases line up with TRBD2. The CDR3 consists of 18 residues. Looked up from germline, CDR1 is MGHRA and CDR2 is YSYEKL. Trimming removed 1 base from V and 7 bases from J; junction bases left unmatched: 8.

This clone was found once. V and J are TRBV2 and TRBJ2-7; D is undetermined. Germline values: CDR1 SNHLY, CDR2 FYNNEI. This CDR3 has 15 residues. Trimming cost V 6 bases and J 5 bases, with 20 bases left between them. The DNA of the CDR3 is TGTGCCAGCAGCACCCCAGATGGGGTAATCAACGAGCAGTACTTC. It translates to CASSTPDGVINEQYF.

The chain is built from TRBV10-3 and TRBJ1-5; D gene uncertain. The CDR3 consists of 14 residues. Germline V gene data show CDR1 as ENHRY and CDR2 as SYGVKD. Trimming removed 2 bases at V and 0 bases at J, with 5 bases between. CDR3 coding DNA: TGTGCCATCAGTGAGCAGTATAGCAATCAGCCCCAGCATTTT. This sequence encodes CAISEQYSNQPQHF.

In the case of this clone: Other DNA sequences in the same sample also yield this CDR3. The CDR3 DNA follows: TGTGCCAGCAGCGTCAATGAGCAGTTCTTC. As protein: CASSVNEQFF. The genes are TRBV7-9 and TRBJ2-1; no firm D call. CDR1 is SEHNR, CDR2 FQNEAQ, per germline (reference sequence). The CDR3 has 10 amino acids. Trimming removed 5 bases at V and 6 bases at J, with 2 bases between.

The V call is TRBV7-2, the J call TRBJ1-6; D possibly corresponds to TRBD1 (5 bases). Germline V CDR1 and CDR2: SGHTA, FQGNSA. CDR3 size: 14 residues. V lost 5 bases and J 10 bases, leaving 15 bases between the germline ends. This chain's CDR3 is CASSQRVKGSPLHF. CDR3 nucleotides: TGTGCCAGCAGCCAGAGGGTAAAGGGGTCACCCCTCCACTTT.

J is TRBJ2-3 and V is TRBV5-5; TRBD1 might be the D (6 bases). Germline CDR1 reads SGHKS; CDR2 reads YYEKEE (reference sequence). The CDR3 sequence is 13 residues long. The V end lost 9 bases, the J end lost 3 bases, and 14 bases lay between the germline ends. The DNA of the CDR3 is TGTGCCACCGGAGACAGGAGGACAGATACGCAGTATTTT. Its protein is CATGDRRTDTQYF. Supplemented by reference TRBV5-5 and TRBJ2-3, the full variable domain reads DAGVTQSPTHLIKTRGQQVTLRCSPISGHKSVSWYQQVLGQGPQFIFQYYEKEERGRGNFPDRFSARQFPNYSSELNVNALLLGDSALYLCATGDRRTDTQYFGPGTRLTVL.

Only one count was recorded for this clone. The chain recombines TRBV6-5 with TRBJ1-1; maybe TRBD1 (5 bases). The CDR3 covers 14 residues. Trimming took 5 bases from V and 2 from J, leaving 12 bases between them. Germline CDR1 MNHEY, CDR2 SVGAGI. The CDR3 coding sequence is TGTGCCAGCAGTCGAGACAGCGTAAACACTGAAGCTTTCTTT. Protein product: CASSRDSVNTEAFF.

This sequence joins TRBV5-6 and TRBJ2-2; D possibly corresponds to TRBD2 (5 bases). The germline CDR1 and CDR2 sequences are SGHDT and YYEEEE. V was shortened by 4 bases and J by 4 bases, with 17 bases between the two germline ends. The CDR3 loop spans 16 amino acids. The CDR3: CASSPLSGKRTGELFF. DNA of the CDR3: TGTGCCAGCAGCCCCCTCTCCGGGAAACGCACCGGGGAGCTGTTTTTT.

The chain recombines TRBV5-4 with TRBJ1-6; 8 nucleotides line up with TRBD1. The J segment lost 8 bases and the V segment lost 4 bases, leaving 5 bases of the junction unmatched. Germline V gives CDR1 SGHNT, CDR2 YYREEE (reference sequence). CDR3 length: 14 residues. In nucleotides, the CDR3 is TGTGCCAGCAGCGCCGGACAGGGATATTCACCCCTCCACTTT. Translation: CASSAGQGYSPLHF.

The rearrangement joins TRBV27 to TRBJ1-1; D uncertain. Trimming pared 9 bases from V and 1 base from J, leaving 12 bases between. Germline assignment: CDR1 MNHEY and CDR2 SMNVEV (reference sequence). The CDR3 runs 13 residues. The CDR3 DNA reads as TGTGCCAGTAAAAAACGGTCGAACACTGAAGCTTTCTTT. It yields the protein CASKKRSNTEAFF.

The sample holds a few counts of this clone. This chain links TRBV30 with TRBJ2-1; D is uncertain. Germline V lookup: CDR1 GTSNPN, CDR2 SVGIG (reference sequence). The CDR3 covers 11 residues. The V end lost 5 bases, the J end lost 7 bases, and 9 bases lay between the germline ends. Written as DNA, the CDR3 is TGTGCCTGGTCCACGAGTAATGAGCAGTTCTTC. Amino acid sequence: CAWSTSNEQFF.